The 14 T cell receptor beta chains presented below share a single source sample, sequenced in a study of GPR56 and killer-like receptors on CD4 memory cells (dated by TCRdb to the late 2010s). Prior to TCRbeta sequencing, five KLR/GPR56-defined CD4+ populations were enriched by fluorescence-activated cell sorting. Reads for this sample came from an Illumina HiSeq 2500. Based on TCRdb reprocessing of the reads, there is one entry per CDR3 protein sequence, and DNA is missing. This sample's records show approximately 2,200 distinct CDR3 sequences. The ten biggest clones cover less than 5% of the sample. The material sequenced was memory CD4+ T cells from blood. The receptors derive from a human donor in good health.

This clonotype is classed as medium-sized by frequency. The chain is built from TRBV7-9 and TRBJ2-2; TCRdb's D call, TRBD2, is unchecked because there is no DNA. This CDR3 is built from 16 residues. Per germline, CDR1 SEHNR and CDR2 FQNEAQ (reference sequence). The CDR3: CASSLGQAPNTGELFF.

CDR3: CSARGQTVGNTIYF. The V call is TRBV20-1, the J call TRBJ1-3; TCRdb's D call, TRBD1, is unchecked because there is no DNA. The CDR3 runs 14 residues. Germline-derived CDR1 and CDR2 are DFQATT and SNEGSKA (reference sequence).

The chain links TRBV7-2 to TRBJ2-5; the D gene TCRdb calls, TRBD1, cannot be checked with no DNA. CDR1 SGHTA and CDR2 FQGNSA come from the germline V gene. This CDR3 is 15 amino acids long. This CDR3 reads CASSSKQGVWETQYF.

The chain carries TRBV20-1 and TRBJ2-2; the D call of TRBD1 rests on TCRdb alone, since no DNA is present to check it. Germline assignment: CDR1 DFQATT and CDR2 SNEGSKA (reference sequence). The CDR3 totals 14 residues. This CDR3 reads CSARGPRGAGELFF.

The chain combines TRBV20-1 with TRBJ1-4. This CDR3 contains 16 residues. Germline V gene sequence: CDR1 DFQATT, CDR2 SNEGSKA (reference sequence). CDR3 protein: CSARDLKGTYNEKLFF.

The chain carries TRBV13 and TRBJ1-5; TCRdb calls TRBD1, which cannot be checked without DNA. The CDR3 contains 14 residues. The germline CDR1 and CDR2 sequences are PRHDT and FYEKMQ (reference sequence). CDR3 sequence reads: CASSSGTDNQPQHF.

The chain combines TRBV5-5 with TRBJ1-1; the TCRdb call, TRBD1, lacks DNA for checking. The CDR3 contains 15 residues. Germline CDR1 is SGHKS and CDR2 is YYEKEE (reference sequence). Here the CDR3 reads CASSLQGPANTEAFF.

The genes are TRBV20-1 and TRBJ1-6. Germline V gene lookup returns CDR1 DFQATT and CDR2 SNEGSKA (reference sequence). The CDR3 loop spans 14 amino acids. The CDR3 sequence: CSARKDAGTSPLHF.

This clonotype is labeled medium-sized based on frequency. The rearrangement uses TRBV6-2 or TRBV6-3 and TRBJ2-7; the TCRdb call, TRBD1, lacks DNA for checking. The CDR3 contains 13 residues. Germline V gives CDR1 MNHEY, CDR2 SVGEGT. CDR3 loop: CASSYATGGQQYF.

The chain recombines TRBV2 with TRBJ2-3; with no DNA, the TCRdb D assignment of TRBD2 cannot be verified. CDR3 size: 13 residues. The germline gives CDR1 SNHLY, CDR2 FYNNEI. The CDR3 here is CASSEMFSRAQYF.

Frequency places this clonotype as medium-sized. The chain's CDR3 is CASITLGGETQYF. The V gene is TRBV6-2 or TRBV6-3, the J gene TRBJ2-5; TCRdb returns TRBD1, unconfirmable since there is no DNA. The CDR3 covers 13 residues. Germline CDR1 MNHEY, CDR2 SVGEGT.

In terms of frequency, this clonotype is medium-sized (0.01 to 0.1%). J is TRBJ1-1 and V is TRBV7-2; the TCRdb call, TRBD1, lacks DNA for checking. The CDR3 runs 13 residues. CDR1 and CDR2 (germline): SGHTA, FQGNSA. The CDR3 protein is CASSLRGRPEAFF.

The chain uses TRBV4-1 and TRBJ2-3. Germline assignment: CDR1 MGHRA and CDR2 YSYEKL. The length of the CDR3 is 16 residues. CDR3 sequence reads: CASSQDQGSPTDTQYF.

The chain links TRBV12-3 or TRBV12-4 to TRBJ2-7; lacking DNA, the TRBD1 call made by TCRdb goes unchecked. The CDR3 runs 14 residues. The chain's CDR3 is CASRTGTRGNEQYF.